In this sample, the clone carrying this T cell receptor beta chain turned up once. V shed 5 bases, J shed 4 bases, and the junction held 5 bases outside the gene matches. The CDR3 totals 14 residues. Per the germline V gene, CDR1 is SGHNT and CDR2 is YENEEA. Original processing notes: By means of reference gene primer amplification, nucleated cell counts were estimated. Assay used: immunoSEQ multiplex PCR; TCRdb lists only in-frame clones, some missing. The V and J calls and the clone size are those of that table, but D and trimming were determined from the DNA. The sample shows a few hundred thousand clones, around 88% of them seen only once. These data belong to a study of blood T cell repertoires in COVID-19. Study-wide context: Sample material is recorded as cDNA or gDNA derived from T cells, B-cell-depleted T cells, or PBMCs.

Two negative PCRs, clearance, or symptom resolution were required of recovered Cohort 3 donors. This clonotype was sampled from a woman in her twenties or thirties who had recovered from COVID-19. The chain combines TRBV11-3 with TRBJ2-3; 8 nucleotides agree with TRBD2. Sequenced input: PBMCs or T cells enriched from blood (not recorded which). The CDR3 bases are TGTGCCAGCAGCCGGACTAGCCCCCCAGATACGCAGTATTTT. The encoded protein is CASSRTSPPDTQYF.